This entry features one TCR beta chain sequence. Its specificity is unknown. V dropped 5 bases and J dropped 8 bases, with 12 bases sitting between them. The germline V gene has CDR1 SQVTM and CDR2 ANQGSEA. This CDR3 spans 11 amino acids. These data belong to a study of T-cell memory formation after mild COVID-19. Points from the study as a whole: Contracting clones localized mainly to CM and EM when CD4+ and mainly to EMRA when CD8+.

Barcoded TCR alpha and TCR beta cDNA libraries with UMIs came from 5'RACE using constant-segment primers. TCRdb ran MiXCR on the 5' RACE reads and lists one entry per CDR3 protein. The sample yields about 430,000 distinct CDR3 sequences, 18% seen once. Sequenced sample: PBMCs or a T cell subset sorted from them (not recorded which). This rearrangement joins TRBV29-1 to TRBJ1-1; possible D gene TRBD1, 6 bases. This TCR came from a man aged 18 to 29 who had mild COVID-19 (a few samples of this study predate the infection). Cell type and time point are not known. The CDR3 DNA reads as TGCAGCGTTCACAGGGTGTGGGAAGCTTTCTTT. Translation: CSVHRVWEAFF.